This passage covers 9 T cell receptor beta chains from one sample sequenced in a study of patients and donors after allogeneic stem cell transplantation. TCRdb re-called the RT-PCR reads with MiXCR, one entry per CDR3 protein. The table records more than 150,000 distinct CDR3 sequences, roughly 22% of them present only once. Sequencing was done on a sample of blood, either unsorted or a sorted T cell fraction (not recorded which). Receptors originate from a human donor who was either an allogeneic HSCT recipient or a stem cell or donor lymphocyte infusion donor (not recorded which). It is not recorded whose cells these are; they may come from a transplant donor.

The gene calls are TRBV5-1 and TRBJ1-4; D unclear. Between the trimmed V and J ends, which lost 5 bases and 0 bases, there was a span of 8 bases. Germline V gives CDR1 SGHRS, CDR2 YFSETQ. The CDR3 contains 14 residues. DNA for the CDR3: TGCGCCAGCAGGACCGGGACAACTAATGAAAAACTGTTTTTT. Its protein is CASRTGTTNEKLFF.

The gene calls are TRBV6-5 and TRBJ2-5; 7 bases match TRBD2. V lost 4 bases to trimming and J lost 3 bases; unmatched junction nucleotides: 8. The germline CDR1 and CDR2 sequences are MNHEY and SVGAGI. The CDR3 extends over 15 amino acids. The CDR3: CASSSSGTNKETQYF. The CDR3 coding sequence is TGTGCCAGCAGTTCCTCCGGGACTAACAAAGAGACCCAGTACTTC.

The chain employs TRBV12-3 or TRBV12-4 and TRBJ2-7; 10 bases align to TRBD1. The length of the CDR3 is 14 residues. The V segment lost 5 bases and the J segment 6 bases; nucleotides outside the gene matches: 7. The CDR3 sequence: CASSPGTGDFEQYF. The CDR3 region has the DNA TGTGCCAGCAGTCCCGGGACAGGGGATTTCGAGCAGTACTTC.

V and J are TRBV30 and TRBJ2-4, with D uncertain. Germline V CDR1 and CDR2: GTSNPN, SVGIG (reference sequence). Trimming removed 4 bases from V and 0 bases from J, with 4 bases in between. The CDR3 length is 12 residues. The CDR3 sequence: CAWTAAKNIQYF. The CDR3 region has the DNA TGTGCCTGGACAGCAGCCAAAAACATTCAGTACTTC.

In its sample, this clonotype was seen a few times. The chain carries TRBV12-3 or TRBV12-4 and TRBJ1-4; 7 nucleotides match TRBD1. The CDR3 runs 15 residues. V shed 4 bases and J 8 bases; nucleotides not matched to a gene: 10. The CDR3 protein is CASSSPPGGREKLFF. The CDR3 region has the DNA TGTGCCAGCAGTTCCCCACCAGGGGGTAGAGAAAAACTGTTTTTT.

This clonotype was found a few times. CDR3 bases: TGTGCCAGCAGCGGGAACTCCTACGAGCAGTACTTC. As protein: CASSGNSYEQYF. V usage is TRBV25-1 and J usage is TRBJ2-7; maybe TRBD2 (5 bases). V lost 6 bases and J 0 bases, leaving 6 bases between the germline ends. CDR3 length: 12 residues. From germline, CDR1 is MGHDK and CDR2 SYGVNS.

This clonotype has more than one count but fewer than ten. CDR3 nucleotides: TGCAGTGCAGGAAGCCCCTTGAACACTGAAGCTTTCTTT. Translated: CSAGSPLNTEAFF. V and J are TRBV20-1 and TRBJ1-1; the D is unclear. Looked up from germline, CDR1 is DFQATT and CDR2 is SNEGSKA (reference sequence). There are 13 residues in the CDR3. V lost 6 bases and J 0 bases, leaving 11 bases between the germline ends.

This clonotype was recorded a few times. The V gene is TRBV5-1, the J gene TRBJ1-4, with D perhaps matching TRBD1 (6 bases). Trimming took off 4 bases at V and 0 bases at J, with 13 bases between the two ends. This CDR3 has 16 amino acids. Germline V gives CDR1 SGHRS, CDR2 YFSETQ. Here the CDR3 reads CASSEGTKSTNEKLFF. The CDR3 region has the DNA TGCGCCAGCAGCGAAGGGACAAAATCAACTAATGAAAAACTGTTTTTT. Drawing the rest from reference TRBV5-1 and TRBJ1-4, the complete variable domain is KAGVTQTPRYLIKTRGQQVTLSCSPISGHRSVSWYQQTPGQGLQFLFEYFSETQRNKGNFPGRFSGRQFSNSRSEMNVSTLELGDSALYLCASSEGTKSTNEKLFFGSGTQLSVL.

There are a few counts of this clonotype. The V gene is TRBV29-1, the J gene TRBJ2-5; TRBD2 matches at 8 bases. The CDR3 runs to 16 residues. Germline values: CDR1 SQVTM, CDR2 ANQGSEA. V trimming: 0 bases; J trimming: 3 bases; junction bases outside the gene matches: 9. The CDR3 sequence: CSVEDLRTSLKETQYF. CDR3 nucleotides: TGCAGCGTTGAAGACCTAAGGACTAGCTTGAAAGAGACCCAGTACTTC.